The next 22 T cell receptor beta chains were all read from a single sample in a study of cytomegalovirus exposure and HLA in healthy donors. The protocol was immunoSEQ multiplex PCR, while the TCRdb copy is restricted to in-frame clones and leaves out a portion. The table shows around 170,000 clones, with approximately 90% occurring only once. Sample: PBMCs. These receptors came from a man between 18 and 29 years old in good health and CMV-seronegative.

Notes on this clone: A junction end diverges from the germline sequence, so it may reflect a read error. The V gene is TRBV6-1, the J gene TRBJ2-1, with 9 bases fitting TRBD2. The CDR3 loop spans 16 amino acids. CDR1 and CDR2 (germline): MNHNS, SASEGT. CDR3 DNA: TGTGCCAGCAGCGAAGGTCCCCCAGCGGGGGGCAATGAGCAGTTCTTC. Translated: CASSEGPPAGGNEQFF.

This clone was counted only a few times. The CDR3 region has the DNA TGCGCCAGCAGAGTTGAGGGGGTTACCGGGGAGCTGTTTTTT. Residues: CASRVEGVTGELFF. The rearrangement uses TRBV5-1 and TRBJ2-2, with a tentative D call TRBD1 (6 bases). Germline V lookup: CDR1 SGHRS, CDR2 YFSETQ. Trimming took off 5 bases at V and 5 bases at J, with 13 bases between the two ends. This CDR3 comprises 14 residues.

The table lists this clone with a count of one. The genes are TRBV5-4 and TRBJ2-1, with D perhaps matching TRBD1 (5 bases). Per the germline V gene, CDR1 is SGHNT and CDR2 is YYREEE (reference sequence). V was clipped by 3 bases and J by 2 bases, with 9 bases between them. The CDR3 spans 14 residues. The CDR3 loop is CASSYQGPYNEQFF. In nucleotides, the CDR3 is TGTGCCAGCAGCTACCAGGGCCCCTACAATGAGCAGTTCTTC.

This rearrangement joins TRBV4-1 to TRBJ1-5; D possibly corresponds to TRBD1 (6 bases). CDR1 and CDR2 from the germline V gene are MGHRA and YSYEKL. Trimming left V 0 bases short and J 3 bases short, with 9 bases between. The CDR3 runs to 15 residues. The CDR3 DNA is TGCGCCAGCAGCCAAGATCGGGACACCAATCAGCCCCAGCATTTT. Translating it yields CASSQDRDTNQPQHF.

The J gene is TRBJ2-3, the V gene TRBV19; 10 bases are shared with TRBD2. The trim removed 5 bases at V and 1 base at J, leaving 3 bases unmatched. The CDR3 runs 15 residues. Germline CDR1 is LNHDA and CDR2 is SQIVND (reference sequence). The CDR3 sequence is CASSWGTSGTDTQYF. For the CDR3, the DNA is TGTGCCAGTAGTTGGGGGACTAGCGGCACAGATACGCAGTATTTT.

This clone was seen only once. The chain recombines TRBV29-1 with TRBJ2-5; 9 bases are shared with TRBD2. The junction had 4 bases not matched to a gene; V was cut back by 6 bases and J by 5 bases. The germline V gene has CDR1 SQVTM and CDR2 ANQGSEA. This CDR3 is built from 12 residues. The CDR3 is CSVGLAGETQYF. CDR3 nucleotide sequence: TGCAGCGTGGGACTAGCAGGGGAGACCCAGTACTTC.

The V gene is TRBV10-2, the J gene TRBJ1-4; D is ambiguous. The CDR3 totals 15 residues. V gave up 6 bases and J gave up 4 bases, with 15 bases separating them. From germline, CDR1 is WSHSY and CDR2 SAAADI. DNA of the CDR3: TGCGCCAGCAGCGACGCCCAGGATCATAATGAAAAACTGTTTTTT. The encoded protein is CASSDAQDHNEKLFF.

The rearrangement links TRBV28 to TRBJ2-3; 12 bases are shared with TRBD1. The germline CDR1 and CDR2 sequences are MDHEN and SYDVKM. Trimming at V came to 6 bases and at J to 3 bases, leaving 7 bases not matched to a gene. The CDR3 runs to 16 residues. The CDR3: CASRPPGQGATDTQYF. The CDR3 DNA sequence: TGTGCCAGCAGGCCTCCGGGACAGGGGGCAACAGATACGCAGTATTTT.

This clone was seen a single time. This chain joins TRBV5-6 and TRBJ2-7; 8 bases map to TRBD1. Germline V gene sequence: CDR1 SGHDT, CDR2 YYEEEE. This CDR3 is built from 14 residues. V lost 1 base, J lost 4 bases, and 4 bases stayed unmatched. The DNA of the CDR3 is TGTGCCAGCAGCTTGTCCAGGGGGCTGTACGAGCAGTACTTC. Its protein is CASSLSRGLYEQYF.

The chain couples TRBV27 to TRBJ1-5; a weak D match, TRBD1 (6 bases). The CDR3 sequence is 16 residues long. Trimming removed 4 bases from V and 7 bases from J, with 20 bases in between. Germline lookup yields CDR1 MNHEY and CDR2 SMNVEV (reference sequence). CDR3 loop: CASSWSAAGGEQPQHF. As DNA, the CDR3 is TGTGCCAGCAGTTGGTCCGCGGCGGGGGGCGAGCAGCCCCAGCATTTT.

This chain joins TRBV6-5 and TRBJ1-2, with a weak D call TRBD1 (6 bases). V gave up 2 bases and J gave up 8 bases, with 12 bases separating them. The CDR3 runs 13 residues. The germline gives CDR1 MNHEY, CDR2 SVGAGI. The CDR3 loop is CASSYQGSGGYTF. CDR3 nucleotides: TGTGCCAGCAGTTACCAGGGGAGCGGCGGCTACACCTTC.

Only a few counts were recorded for this clone. The V and J genes are TRBV13 and TRBJ2-5; 9 nucleotides agree with TRBD2. The V gene's germline CDR1 is PRHDT and CDR2 FYEKMQ (reference sequence). V lost 1 base to trimming and J lost 3 bases; unmatched junction nucleotides: 21. The CDR3 has 21 residues. The CDR3 region is CASSLVRSAGGPAGGKETQYF. The CDR3 DNA is TGTGCCAGCAGCTTAGTCAGATCGGCGGGGGGGCCTGCGGGTGGAAAAGAGACCCAGTACTTC.

This chain uses TRBV18 with TRBJ2-7; TRBD1 agrees at 7 bases. The CDR3 totals 15 residues. CDR1 is KGHSH, CDR2 LQKENI, per germline. V dropped 3 bases and J dropped 2; count of bases not matched to a gene: 7. The chain's CDR3 is CASSPPGQIPYEQYF. Here the CDR3 DNA reads TGTGCCAGCTCACCCCCGGGACAGATACCCTACGAGCAGTACTTC.

This clone was counted once. This chain joins TRBV19 and TRBJ1-5, with 7 nucleotides matching TRBD1. J was trimmed by 9 bases and V by 4 bases; bases with no gene match: 9. Germline V gene sequence: CDR1 LNHDA, CDR2 SQIVND (reference sequence). CDR3 length: 14 residues. The CDR3 reads CASSTDRVIWPQHF. Here the CDR3 DNA reads TGTGCCAGTAGTACCGACAGGGTTATATGGCCCCAGCATTTT.

The chain employs TRBV5-1 and TRBJ2-5; D is unclear. Germline CDR1 reads SGHRS; CDR2 reads YFSETQ. V was pared by 0 bases and J by 1 base, with 7 bases between. This CDR3 is built from 14 residues. The CDR3 spells CASSLDGSQETQYF. The CDR3, as DNA: TGCGCCAGCAGCTTGGATGGCAGCCAAGAGACCCAGTACTTC.

This chain's CDR3 is CASSLTGSYNEQFF. CDR3 coding DNA: TGTGCCAGCAGCTTAACGGGTTCCTACAATGAGCAGTTCTTC. The V gene is TRBV7-8, the J gene TRBJ2-1; D remains ambiguous. This CDR3 region has 14 residues. Trimming removed 2 bases from V and 1 base from J, with 6 bases in between. Germline CDR1 SGHVS, CDR2 FQNEAQ.

This chain uses TRBV28 with TRBJ2-7, with 10 bases identical to TRBD2. Unmatched junction bases numbered 9, after V lost 4 bases and J lost 3 bases. Per germline, CDR1 MDHEN and CDR2 SYDVKM. The CDR3 spans 16 residues. CDR3 in amino acids: CASSSLAGEPNYEQYV. CDR3 DNA: TGTGCCAGCAGTTCTCTAGCGGGGGAACCAAACTACGAGCAGTACGTC.

This chain uses TRBV5-1 with TRBJ2-3; a weak D match, TRBD1 (7 bases). The CDR3 runs to 14 residues. Germline CDR1 is SGHRS and CDR2 is YFSETQ. The V end was cut by 4 bases, the J end by 5 bases, with 14 bases between. The CDR3 spells CASSAGTVGDTQYF. The CDR3 DNA reads as TGCGCCAGCAGCGCGGGGACAGTAGGAGATACGCAGTATTTT.

The genes are TRBV29-1 and TRBJ2-3; 8 bases map to TRBD1. Germline V lookup: CDR1 SQVTM, CDR2 ANQGSEA. CDR3 length equals 13 residues. With 6 bases clipped from V and 3 bases from J, the junction kept 5 bases outside the gene matches. The CDR3 DNA follows: TGCAGCGTCAGGGGGCGCGTGACAGATACGCAGTATTTT. Protein: CSVRGRVTDTQYF.

The rearrangement uses TRBV28 and TRBJ2-7; tentatively, D is TRBD2 (5 bases). The germline V and J ends were trimmed by 6 bases and 2 bases, with 11 bases remaining between them. The CDR3 covers 13 residues. Germline V CDR1 and CDR2: MDHEN, SYDVKM. The CDR3 bases are TGTGCCAGCAGCCTCGCGGGTACCTACGAGCAGTACGTC. Translated, it gives CASSLAGTYEQYV.

The chain combines TRBV27 with TRBJ2-7, with TRBD1 identical over 12 bases. Germline V gene data show CDR1 as MNHEY and CDR2 as SMNVEV (reference sequence). CDR3 length: 15 residues. Losses at the gene ends were 6 bases for V and 4 bases for J; bases not matched to a gene: 7. DNA for the CDR3: TGTGCCAGCAGATCACCGGGACAGGGGGCTTACGAGCAGTACTTC. Amino acids: CASRSPGQGAYEQYF.

The chain combines TRBV5-1 with TRBJ2-1, with unresolved D. Germline values: CDR1 SGHRS, CDR2 YFSETQ. The CDR3 extends over 13 amino acids. The germline V and J ends were trimmed by 1 base and 7 bases, with 9 bases remaining between them. CDR3 residues: CASSLSSQNEQFF. The DNA for the CDR3 is TGCGCCAGCAGCTTGAGTAGCCAAAATGAGCAGTTCTTC. The full variable domain, its missing parts supplied by reference TRBV5-1 and TRBJ2-1, is KAGVTQTPRYLIKTRGQQVTLSCSPISGHRSVSWYQQTPGQGLQFLFEYFSETQRNKGNFPGRFSGRQFSNSRSEMNVSTLELGDSALYLCASSLSSQNEQFFGPGTRLTVL.